This TCR beta chain was identified during a study of control samples from healthy donors and cancer patients. The V gene's germline CDR1 is SNHLY and CDR2 FYNNEI. The CDR3 runs 14 residues. Trimming took off 2 bases at V and 9 bases at J, with 11 bases between the two ends. Only in-frame clones appear in the TCRdb table, and some are missing; sequencing was by immunoSEQ multiplex PCR. The table lists under 450,000 clones, 75% to 95% of them singletons. The genes are TRBV2 and TRBJ1-6; the D is unclear. The receptor comes from a man aged 40-50 years with head and neck cancer. Material for sequencing was PBMCs. The CDR3 DNA is TGTGCCAGCAGTGAAACCGAGGGTTCTTCACCCCTCCACTTT. It codes for CASSETEGSSPLHF.